This T cell receptor (beta chain) was observed in a study of cytomegalovirus exposure and HLA in healthy donors. Study-level information: A subsequent analysis reported that the roughly 120 validation repertoires were produced on the same platform that had also been used for the roughly 670 first-cohort repertoires. General study points: Among TCR sequences, most were rare, though some public TCRs appeared in many donors.

Looked up from germline, CDR1 is SGHRS and CDR2 is YFSETQ. The CDR3 covers 15 residues. After removal of 3 bases from V and 0 bases from J, the junction contained 1 base not matched to a gene. With respect to this clone: What it recognizes is unknown.

The data were produced by immunoSEQ multiplex PCR, yet TCRdb's version contains in-frame clones alone and is incomplete. Of about 200,000 clones in the sample, roughly 88% were seen once. The receptor comes from a woman in her thirties in good health and CMV-seropositive. The sequencing sample was made of PBMCs. The rearrangement uses TRBV5-1 and TRBJ2-2, with TRBD2 matching 8 bases. CDR3 nucleotides: TGCGCCAGCAGCTGGGGACTAGCGAACACCGGGGAGCTGTTTTTT. Translation: CASSWGLANTGELFF.